This is a list of T cell receptor beta chains from one sample in a study of T cells and copy number aberrations in small-cell lung cancer. The data were produced by immunoSEQ multiplex PCR, yet TCRdb's version contains in-frame clones alone and is incomplete. In the table there are 2,000 to 3,000 clones, approximately 77% of which are singletons. The sequenced sample was normal tissue next to the tumor. These receptors were taken from a man aged 65 to 79 with small cell lung cancer. Each CDR3 is given with its conserved first and last residue. D genes are given only for firm matches. For some rows the clone size is stated as once, few or many, or as a class when expanded; others skip it.

cdr3_aa cdr3_nt clone_size d_call j_call v_call
CASRLIGEEYRDTSITEAFF TGTGCAAGTCGCTTAATAGGTGAAGAATACCGGGACACAAGCATCACTGAAGCTTTCTTT - - TRBJ1-1 TRBV12-2
CASSPGVPGNQPQHF TGCGCCAGCAGCCCAGGGGTCCCTGGCAATCAGCCCCAGCATTTT - - TRBJ1-5 TRBV5-1
CASSPGTPYPTF TGTGCCAGCAGTCCCGGGACACCCTATCCCACCTTC - - TRBJ1-2 TRBV25-1
CASSLRGEVDGYTF TGTGCCAGCAGTCTACGGGGAGAGGTGGATGGCTACACCTTC once - TRBJ1-2 TRBV2
CASRAQGAGEKLFF TGTGCCAGTAGGGCTCAGGGGGCAGGGGAAAAACTGTTTTTT - TRBD1 TRBJ1-4 TRBV19
CASSGTGLGANVLTF TGTGCCAGCAGTGGGACAGGGCTCGGGGCCAACGTCCTGACTTTC - TRBD1 TRBJ2-6 TRBV2
CASSLERGVGNIQYF TGTGCCAGTAGCCTGGAAAGGGGGGTGGGAAACATTCAGTACTTC - - TRBJ2-4 TRBV19
CASTQDRGYEQYF TGTGCCAGCACCCAAGACAGGGGTTACGAGCAGTACTTC - TRBD1 TRBJ2-7 TRBV2
CASSARSASTDTQYF TGTGCCAGCAGCGCCCGCTCCGCTAGCACAGATACGCAGTATTTT - - TRBJ2-3 TRBV7-9
CATSRPAPDEANYGYTF TGTGCCACCAGCAGACCCGCGCCAGACGAGGCAAACTATGGCTACACCTTC - - TRBJ1-2 TRBV15
CASRGGLNTEAFF TGTGCCAGCCGAGGGGGATTGAACACTGAAGCTTTCTTT - - TRBJ1-1 TRBV2
CASSVVLGGAEKLFF TGTGCCAGCAGCGTAGTTCTAGGGGGGGCTGAAAAACTGTTTTTT - - TRBJ1-4 TRBV9
CASSLRGTGYGTEAFF TGTGCCAGCAGTTTACGGGGGACAGGATATGGCACTGAAGCTTTCTTT - TRBD1 TRBJ1-1 TRBV28
CASSLARLTNEQFF TGTGCCAGCAGCTTAGCTCGCCTGACCAATGAGCAGTTCTTC - - TRBJ2-1 TRBV11-2
CASSYRRAGELFF TGTGCCAGCAGCTACCGGAGGGCCGGGGAGCTGTTTTTT - - TRBJ2-2 TRBV7-8
CASSLDIYNEQFF TGTGCCAGCAGCTTAGACATCTACAATGAGCAGTTCTTC - - TRBJ2-1 TRBV7-2
CASSVGTGGIQPQHF TGTGCCAGCAGCGTAGGGACAGGGGGCATTCAGCCCCAGCATTTT - TRBD1 TRBJ1-5 TRBV9
CASSQLTEVSYEQYF TGTGCCAGCAGTCAATTGACCGAGGTCTCCTACGAGCAGTACTTC - - TRBJ2-7 TRBV7-9
CASRMTGRTGELFF TGTGCCAGCAGAATGACAGGGAGGACCGGGGAGCTGTTTTTT - - TRBJ2-2 TRBV11-2
CAWIGTSKAFF TGTGCCTGGATCGGGACAAGTAAAGCTTTCTTT - - TRBJ1-1 TRBV30
CTSSQDISRDRDPYEQYF TGCACCAGCAGCCAAGACATCTCCCGGGACAGAGACCCTTACGAGCAGTACTTC - - TRBJ2-7 TRBV1
CASSLAMGSLQRDTEAFF TGTGCCAGCAGCTTGGCCATGGGATCTCTTCAACGGGACACTGAAGCTTTCTTT - - TRBJ1-1 TRBV5-6
CASSRGVGTGGTEAFF TGTGCCAGCAGCCGGGGGGTCGGGACAGGGGGCACTGAAGCTTTCTTT - TRBD1 TRBJ1-1 TRBV14
CASGLSGSHGYTF TGTGCTAGTGGTTTATCCGGGAGCCATGGCTACACCTTC - - TRBJ1-2 TRBV12-5
CASRTPVGHEQYF TGTGCCAGCAGGACCCCGGTGGGGCACGAGCAGTACTTC - - TRBJ2-7 TRBV11-2
CASSLGRSGRWGETQYF TGTGCCAGCAGCTTAGGGCGAAGCGGGAGGTGGGGAGAGACCCAGTACTTC - TRBD2 TRBJ2-5 TRBV7-3
CASSETSGLAQRNTDTQYF TGTGCCAGCAGTGAGACTAGCGGGTTAGCACAAAGAAACACAGATACGCAGTATTTT - TRBD2 TRBJ2-3 TRBV6-4
CASSYRDFTDTQYF TGTGCCAGCAGCTACCGGGACTTCACAGATACGCAGTATTTT - - TRBJ2-3 TRBV11-3
CASSKPTGGYNSPLHF TGTGCCAGCAGTAAACCGACAGGGGGCTATAATTCACCCCTCCACTTT few TRBD1 TRBJ1-6 TRBV25-1
CASTQGLTEAFF TGTGCCAGCACTCAGGGGCTCACTGAAGCTTTCTTT - - TRBJ1-1 TRBV2
CASMGLAGGDYEQYF TGTGCCAGCATGGGTCTAGCGGGAGGGGATTACGAGCAGTACTTC - TRBD2 TRBJ2-7 TRBV6-1
CASSLDRAGNEQFF TGCGCCAGCAGCTTGGACAGGGCGGGCAATGAGCAGTTCTTC - - TRBJ2-1 TRBV5-1
CAWATISGNTIYF TGTGCCTGGGCGACGATCTCTGGAAACACCATATATTTT - - TRBJ1-3 TRBV30
CASSLLGLNTEAFF TGTGCCAGCAGCTTGCTGGGACTGAACACTGAAGCTTTCTTT - - TRBJ1-1 TRBV7-3
CASSPGQGETQYF TGTGCCAGCAGCCCGGGACAGGGGGAGACCCAGTACTTC - TRBD1 TRBJ2-5 TRBV5-6
CASSEEAGEYQPQHF TGTGCCAGCAGTGAAGAGGCAGGGGAATATCAGCCCCAGCATTTT once - TRBJ1-5 TRBV6-1
CASSRDKDTQYF TGCGCCAGCAGTAGGGACAAAGATACGCAGTATTTT once - TRBJ2-3 TRBV10-2
CASSVGTGNTEAFF TGTGCCAGCAGCGTTGGGACGGGGAACACTGAAGCTTTCTTT - - TRBJ1-1 TRBV9
CASSQVPGSNQPQHF TGCGCCAGCAGCCAAGTTCCGGGCAGCAATCAGCCCCAGCATTTT few - TRBJ1-5 TRBV4-1
CASSQGLAGGTDTQYF TGCGCCAGCAGCCAGGGTTTAGCGGGAGGAACAGATACGCAGTATTTT - TRBD2 TRBJ2-3 TRBV4-1
CVISEFKGDADGYTF TGTGTCATCAGTGAGTTTAAGGGGGACGCGGATGGCTACACCTTC - - TRBJ1-2 TRBV10-3
CASSSRQGAPTGELFF TGTGCCAGCAGCTCTAGACAGGGGGCGCCCACCGGGGAGCTGTTTTTT - TRBD1 TRBJ2-2 TRBV11-2
CASSLGLQETQYF TGTGCCAGCAGCTTGGGACTTCAAGAGACCCAGTACTTC - - TRBJ2-5 TRBV5-6
CAWSIRRGAGGELFF TGTGCCTGGAGTATCCGCAGGGGGGCAGGTGGGGAGCTGTTTTTT - - TRBJ2-2 TRBV30
CASSFADRRRDNYGYTF TGTGCCAGCAGCTTTGCGGACAGGCGCAGGGATAACTATGGCTACACCTTC - TRBD1 TRBJ1-2 TRBV7-9
CASSQVGGSNQPQHF TGCGCCAGCAGCCAAGTCGGGGGGAGCAATCAGCCCCAGCATTTT large - TRBJ1-5 TRBV4-1
CASSFLGELFF TGTGCCAGCAGCTTTCTCGGGGAGCTGTTTTTT - - TRBJ2-2 TRBV5-6
CAISERLGLGWNRTGAPGANVLTF TGTGCCATCAGTGAGCGATTGGGCCTGGGATGGAATCGGACAGGTGCCCCAGGGGCCAACGTCCTGACTTTC - TRBD1 TRBJ2-6 TRBV10-3
CASSPSLGPRGSPLHF TGTGCCAGCAGCCCAAGCCTGGGGCCTAGGGGTTCACCCCTCCACTTT - - TRBJ1-6 TRBV7-6
CASSSGTRGIGYTF TGTGCCAGCAGCTCGGGGACGAGAGGAATCGGCTACACCTTC - - TRBJ1-2 TRBV5-5
CASSSGLGNEQFF TGTGCCAGCAGCTCAGGATTGGGCAATGAGCAGTTCTTC - - TRBJ2-1 TRBV7-8
CASSQNQGRGYTF TGCGCCAGCAGCCAAAATCAGGGTCGCGGCTACACCTTC - - TRBJ1-2 TRBV4-1
CASSESRVESYEQYF TGTGCCAGCAGCGAAAGCAGGGTTGAATCCTACGAGCAGTACTTC - - TRBJ2-7 TRBV7-2
CASSQDRRQPQHF TGCGCCAGCAGCCAAGATCGGCGTCAGCCCCAGCATTTT - - TRBJ1-5 TRBV4-1